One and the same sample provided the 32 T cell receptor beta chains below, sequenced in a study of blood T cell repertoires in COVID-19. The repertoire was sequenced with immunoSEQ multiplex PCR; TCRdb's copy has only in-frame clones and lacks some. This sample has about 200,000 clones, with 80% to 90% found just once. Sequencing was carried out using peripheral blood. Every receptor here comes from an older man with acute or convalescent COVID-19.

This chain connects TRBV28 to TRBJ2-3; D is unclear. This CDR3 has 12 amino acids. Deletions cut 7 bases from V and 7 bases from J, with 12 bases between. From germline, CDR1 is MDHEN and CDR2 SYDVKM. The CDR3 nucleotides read TGTGCCAGCACCTCTGGCTTAAATACGCAGTATTTT. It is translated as CASTSGLNTQYF.

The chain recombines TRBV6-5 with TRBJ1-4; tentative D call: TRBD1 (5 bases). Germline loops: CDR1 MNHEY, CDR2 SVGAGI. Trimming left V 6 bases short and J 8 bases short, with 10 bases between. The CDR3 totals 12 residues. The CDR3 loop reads CASRTGREKLFF. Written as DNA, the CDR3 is TGTGCCAGCAGAACAGGCCGGGAAAAACTGTTTTTT.

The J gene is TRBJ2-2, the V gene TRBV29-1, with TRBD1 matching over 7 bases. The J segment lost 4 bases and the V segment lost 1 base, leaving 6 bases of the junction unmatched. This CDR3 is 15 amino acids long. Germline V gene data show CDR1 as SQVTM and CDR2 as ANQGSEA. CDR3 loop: CSVEGPGQTTGELFF. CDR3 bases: TGCAGCGTTGAAGGGCCGGGACAGACCACCGGGGAGCTGTTTTTT.

The CDR3 DNA reads as TGTGCCTGGAGTGTAGTCGGACAGTATTCCGCGTTAGTAGGAAGGACCCAGCATTTT. Translating gives CAWSVVGQYSALVGRTQHF. This chain uses TRBV30 with TRBJ1-5, with D maybe TRBD1 (6 bases). Germline V gives CDR1 GTSNPN, CDR2 SVGIG (reference sequence). This CDR3 has 19 amino acids. Deletions cut 0 bases from V and 11 bases from J, with 32 bases between.

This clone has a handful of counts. CDR3 sequence (DNA): TGTGCCAGCAGTTTATCCAATGTTCCGGTCCTAGTTCGAGGCTACACCTTC. Translation: CASSLSNVPVLVRGYTF. The chain combines TRBV28 with TRBJ1-2; D is ambiguous. In germline, CDR1 is MDHEN, CDR2 SYDVKM. The CDR3 spans 17 residues. Trimming stripped 1 base from V and 8 bases from J, with 23 bases between.

The chain's CDR3 is CASSLREVQETQYF. The CDR3 nucleotides read TGTGCCAGCAGCCTCAGGGAGGTCCAAGAGACCCAGTACTTC. The chain links TRBV27 to TRBJ2-5; tentative D call: TRBD2 (6 bases). The CDR3 is made up of 14 amino acids. Germline loops: CDR1 MNHEY, CDR2 SMNVEV (reference sequence). Trimming removed 6 bases at V and 1 base at J, with 12 bases between.

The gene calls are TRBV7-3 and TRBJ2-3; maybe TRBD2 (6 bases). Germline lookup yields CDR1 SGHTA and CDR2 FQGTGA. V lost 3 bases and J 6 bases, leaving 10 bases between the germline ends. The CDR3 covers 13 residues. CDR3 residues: CASSLTRQDTQYF. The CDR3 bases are TGTGCCAGCAGCTTGACTAGGCAGGATACGCAGTATTTT.

The CDR3 region has the DNA TGTGCCAGCAGTTTAGTCAGGCATAATTCACCCCTCCACTTT. Its protein is CASSLVRHNSPLHF. V is TRBV27 and J is TRBJ1-6; D ambiguous. Trimming removed 2 bases at V and 5 bases at J, with 7 bases between. This CDR3 has 14 residues. In germline, CDR1 is MNHEY, CDR2 SMNVEV (reference sequence).

The CDR3 DNA reads as TGTGCCAGCAGCCTAAATAGCAATCAGCCCCAGCATTTT. Translated, it gives CASSLNSNQPQHF. This chain joins TRBV7-2 and TRBJ1-5; the D is unclear. Germline loops: CDR1 SGHTA, CDR2 FQGNSA. V gave up 5 bases and J gave up 0 bases, with 5 bases separating them. CDR3 size: 13 residues.

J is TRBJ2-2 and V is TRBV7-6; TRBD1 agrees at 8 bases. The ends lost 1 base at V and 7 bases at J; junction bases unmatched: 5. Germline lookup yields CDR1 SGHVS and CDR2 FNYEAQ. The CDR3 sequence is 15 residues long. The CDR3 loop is CASSLGQGAIGELFF. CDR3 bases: TGTGCCAGCAGCTTAGGGCAGGGGGCTATCGGGGAGCTGTTTTTT. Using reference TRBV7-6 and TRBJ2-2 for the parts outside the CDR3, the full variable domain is GAGVSQSPRYKVTKRGQDVALRCDPISGHVSLYWYRQALGQGPEFLTYFNYEAQQDKSGLPNDRFSAERPEGSISTLTIQRTEQRDSAMYRCASSLGQGAIGELFFGEGSRLTVL.

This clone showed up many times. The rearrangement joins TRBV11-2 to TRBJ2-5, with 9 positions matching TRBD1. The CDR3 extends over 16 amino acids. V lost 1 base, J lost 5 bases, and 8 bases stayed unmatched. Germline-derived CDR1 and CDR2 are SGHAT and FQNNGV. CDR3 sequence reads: CASSLGRWDRAETQYF. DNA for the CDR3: TGTGCCAGCAGCTTAGGTAGATGGGACAGGGCTGAGACCCAGTACTTC.

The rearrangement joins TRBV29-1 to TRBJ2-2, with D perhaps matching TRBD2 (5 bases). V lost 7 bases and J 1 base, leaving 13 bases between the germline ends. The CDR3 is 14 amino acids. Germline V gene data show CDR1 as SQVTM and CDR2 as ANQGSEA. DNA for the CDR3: TGCAGCGGCAAGGACCGGGGGAACACCGGGGAGCTGTTTTTT. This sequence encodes CSGKDRGNTGELFF.

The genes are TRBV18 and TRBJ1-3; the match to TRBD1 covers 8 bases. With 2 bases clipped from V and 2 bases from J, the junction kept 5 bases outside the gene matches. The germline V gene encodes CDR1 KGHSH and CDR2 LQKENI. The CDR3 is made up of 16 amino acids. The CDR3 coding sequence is TGTGCCAGCTCACCAAACCAGGGGGCCCCTGGAAACACCATATATTTT. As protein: CASSPNQGAPGNTIYF.

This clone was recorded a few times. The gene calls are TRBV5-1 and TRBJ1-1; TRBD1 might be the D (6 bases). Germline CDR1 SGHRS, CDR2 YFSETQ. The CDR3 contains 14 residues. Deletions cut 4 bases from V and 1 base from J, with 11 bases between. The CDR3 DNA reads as TGCGCCAGCAGCGGGCAGGGGCAGAACACTGAAGCTTTCTTT. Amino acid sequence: CASSGQGQNTEAFF.

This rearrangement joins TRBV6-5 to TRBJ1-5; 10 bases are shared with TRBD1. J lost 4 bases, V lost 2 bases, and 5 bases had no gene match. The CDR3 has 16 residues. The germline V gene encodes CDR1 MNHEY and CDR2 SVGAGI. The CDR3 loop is CASSYPDRGRNQPQHF. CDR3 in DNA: TGTGCCAGCAGTTACCCAGACAGGGGGCGGAATCAGCCCCAGCATTTT.

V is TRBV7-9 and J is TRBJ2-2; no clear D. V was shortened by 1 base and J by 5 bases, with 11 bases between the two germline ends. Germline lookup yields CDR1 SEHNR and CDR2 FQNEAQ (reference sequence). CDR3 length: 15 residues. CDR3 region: CASSLGIADTGELFF. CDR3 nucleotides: TGTGCCAGCAGCTTAGGAATAGCAGATACCGGGGAGCTGTTTTTT. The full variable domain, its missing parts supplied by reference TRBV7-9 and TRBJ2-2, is DTGVSQNPRHKITKRGQNVTFRCDPISEHNRLYWYRQTLGQGPEFLTYFQNEAQLEKSRLLSDRFSAERPKGSFSTLEIQRTEQGDSAMYLCASSLGIADTGELFFGEGSRLTVL.

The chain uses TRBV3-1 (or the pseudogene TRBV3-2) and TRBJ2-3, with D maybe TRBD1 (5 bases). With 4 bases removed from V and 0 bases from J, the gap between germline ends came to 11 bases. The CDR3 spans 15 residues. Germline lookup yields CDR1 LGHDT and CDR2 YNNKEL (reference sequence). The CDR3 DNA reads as TGTGCCAGCAGCCCCGACAGATTCAGCACAGATACGCAGTATTTT. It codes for CASSPDRFSTDTQYF.

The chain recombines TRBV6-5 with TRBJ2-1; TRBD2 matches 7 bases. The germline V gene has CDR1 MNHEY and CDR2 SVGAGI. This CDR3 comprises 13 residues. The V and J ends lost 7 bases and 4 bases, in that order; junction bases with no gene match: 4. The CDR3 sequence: CASKSGMYNEQFF. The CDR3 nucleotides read TGTGCCAGCAAAAGCGGGATGTACAATGAGCAGTTCTTC.

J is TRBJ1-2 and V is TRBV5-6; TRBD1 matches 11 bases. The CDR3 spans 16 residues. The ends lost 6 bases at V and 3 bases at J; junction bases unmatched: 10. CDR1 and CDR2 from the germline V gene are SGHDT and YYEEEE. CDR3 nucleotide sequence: TGTGCCAGCACCCATAGGGGGGACAGGGGGTACTATGGCTACACCTTC. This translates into CASTHRGDRGYYGYTF.

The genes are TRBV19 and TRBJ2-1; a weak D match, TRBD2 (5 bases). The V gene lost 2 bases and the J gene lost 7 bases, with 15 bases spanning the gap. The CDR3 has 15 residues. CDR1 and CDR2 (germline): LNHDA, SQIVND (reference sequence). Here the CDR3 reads CASSIPGFSLNEQFF. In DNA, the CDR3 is TGTGCCAGTAGTATACCGGGATTTAGTTTAAATGAGCAGTTCTTC.

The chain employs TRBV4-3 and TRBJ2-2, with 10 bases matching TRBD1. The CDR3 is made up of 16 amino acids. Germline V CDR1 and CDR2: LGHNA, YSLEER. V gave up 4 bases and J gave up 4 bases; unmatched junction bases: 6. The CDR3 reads CASSPRTGGITGELFF. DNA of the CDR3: TGCGCCAGCAGCCCTAGGACAGGGGGTATCACCGGGGAGCTGTTTTTT.

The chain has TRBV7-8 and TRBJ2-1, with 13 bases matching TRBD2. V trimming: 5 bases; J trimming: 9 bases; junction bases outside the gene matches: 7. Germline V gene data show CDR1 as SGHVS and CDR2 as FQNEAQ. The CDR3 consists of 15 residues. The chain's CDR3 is CASSPTRLAGGEQFF. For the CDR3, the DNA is TGTGCCAGCAGCCCTACTCGACTAGCGGGAGGTGAGCAGTTCTTC.

CDR3 in DNA: TGTGCCAGCACCCACGGGGCAGGGGTAAACACCGGGGAGCTGTTTTTT. Protein product: CASTHGAGVNTGELFF. The chain has TRBV28 and TRBJ2-2; the D gene is possibly TRBD1 (6 bases). V was pared by 7 bases and J by 2 bases, with 17 bases between. The CDR3 contains 16 residues. The V gene's germline CDR1 is MDHEN and CDR2 SYDVKM.

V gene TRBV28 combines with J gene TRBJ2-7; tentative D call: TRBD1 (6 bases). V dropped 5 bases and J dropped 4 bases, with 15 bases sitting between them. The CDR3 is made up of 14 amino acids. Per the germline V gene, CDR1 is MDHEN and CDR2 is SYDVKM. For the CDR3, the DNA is TGTGCCAGCAGTCGATCGAGGGGGTTGTACGAGCAGTACTTC. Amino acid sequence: CASSRSRGLYEQYF.

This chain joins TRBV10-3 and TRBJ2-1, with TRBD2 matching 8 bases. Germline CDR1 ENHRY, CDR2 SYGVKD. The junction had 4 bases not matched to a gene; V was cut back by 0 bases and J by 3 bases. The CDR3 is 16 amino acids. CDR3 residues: CAISESNLAGYNEQFF. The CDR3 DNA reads TGTGCCATCAGTGAGTCAAATCTAGCGGGCTACAATGAGCAGTTCTTC.

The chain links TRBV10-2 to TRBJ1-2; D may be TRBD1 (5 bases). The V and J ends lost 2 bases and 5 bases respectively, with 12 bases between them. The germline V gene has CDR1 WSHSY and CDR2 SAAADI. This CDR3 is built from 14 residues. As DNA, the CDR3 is TGCGCCAGCAGTGAGGGGGCCGGTTCATATGGCTACACCTTC. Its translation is CASSEGAGSYGYTF.

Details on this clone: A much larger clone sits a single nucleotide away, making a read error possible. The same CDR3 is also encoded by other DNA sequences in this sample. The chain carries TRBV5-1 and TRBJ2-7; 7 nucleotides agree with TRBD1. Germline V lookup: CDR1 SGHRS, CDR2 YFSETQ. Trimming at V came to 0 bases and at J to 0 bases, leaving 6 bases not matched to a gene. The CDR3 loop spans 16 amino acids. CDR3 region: CASSLGHRDSSYEQYF. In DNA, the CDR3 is TGCGCCAGCAGCTTGGGCCACCGGGACAGCTCCTACGAGCAGTACTTC.

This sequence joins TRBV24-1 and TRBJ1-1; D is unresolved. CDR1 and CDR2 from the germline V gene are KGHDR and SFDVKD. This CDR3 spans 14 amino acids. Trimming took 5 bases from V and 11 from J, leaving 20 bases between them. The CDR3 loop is CATSGWRLGFGAFF. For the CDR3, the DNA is TGTGCCACCAGTGGGTGGAGACTAGGATTTGGTGCTTTCTTT.

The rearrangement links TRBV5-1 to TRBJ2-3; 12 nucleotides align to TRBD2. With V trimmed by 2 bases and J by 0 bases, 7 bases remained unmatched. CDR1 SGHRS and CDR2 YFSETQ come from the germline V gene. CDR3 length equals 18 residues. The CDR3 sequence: CASSLAGLAGSSTDTQYF. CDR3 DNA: TGCGCCAGCAGCTTAGCTGGACTAGCGGGATCTAGCACAGATACGCAGTATTTT.

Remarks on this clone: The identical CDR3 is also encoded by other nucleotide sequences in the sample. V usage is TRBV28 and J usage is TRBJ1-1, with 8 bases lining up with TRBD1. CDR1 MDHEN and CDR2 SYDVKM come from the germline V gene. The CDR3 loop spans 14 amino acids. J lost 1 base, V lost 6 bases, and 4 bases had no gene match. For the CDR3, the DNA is TGTGCCAGCAGCCGTGACAGGGGGAACACTGAAGCTTTCTTT. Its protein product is CASSRDRGNTEAFF.

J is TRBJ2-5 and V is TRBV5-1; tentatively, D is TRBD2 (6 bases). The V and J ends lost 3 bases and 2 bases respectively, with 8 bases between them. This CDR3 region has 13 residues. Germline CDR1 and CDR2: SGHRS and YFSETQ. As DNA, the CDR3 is TGCGCCAGCAGCTGGGGACTGCAAGAGACCCAGTACTTC. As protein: CASSWGLQETQYF.

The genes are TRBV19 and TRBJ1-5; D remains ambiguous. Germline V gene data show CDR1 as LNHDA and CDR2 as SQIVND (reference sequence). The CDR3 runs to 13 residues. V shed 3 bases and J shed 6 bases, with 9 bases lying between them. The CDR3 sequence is CASSIKISQPQHF. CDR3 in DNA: TGTGCCAGTAGTATCAAGATTAGTCAGCCCCAGCATTTT.